Included here is one TCR beta chain sequence, with context. This CDR3 has 19 residues. The germline V gene encodes CDR1 SGHAT and CDR2 FQDESV (reference sequence). Trimming left V 2 bases short and J 2 bases short, with 22 bases between. TCRdb reanalysed the 5' RACE reads using MiXCR and keeps one entry per CDR3 protein. The sample yields hundreds of thousands of distinct CDR3 sequences, more than 6.5% seen once. This sample is drawn from a study of identical twins. These data were also reused for a study on yellow fever vaccine responses in identical twins.

V gene TRBV11-1 combines with J gene TRBJ2-4; unclear D gene. The receptor was derived from a woman between 18 and 29 years old in good health. What was sequenced was PBMCs. In DNA form, the CDR3 reads TGTGCCAGCAGCTTATCCCCCGTGGGTGCAAACTGGACCAAAAACATTCAGTACTTC. Translation gives CASSLSPVGANWTKNIQYF.